The next 29 T cell receptor beta chains were all read from a single sample in a study of blood T cell repertoires in COVID-19. Sequencing used immunoSEQ multiplex PCR; TCRdb keeps in-frame clones, though not all of them. The sample has about 150,000 clones, 91% seen once. Sequencing was carried out using peripheral blood. The origin of the receptors is a man over 45 with acute or convalescent COVID-19.

This chain joins TRBV19 and TRBJ1-5, with 10 bases matching TRBD1. Per germline, CDR1 LNHDA and CDR2 SQIVND (reference sequence). The CDR3 is 14 residues long. The ends lost 4 bases at V and 8 bases at J; junction bases unmatched: 5. The CDR3 DNA reads TGTGCCAGTAGTACCCGGGACAGGGGTGAGCCCCAGCATTTT. This sequence encodes CASSTRDRGEPQHF.

This clone has just a few counts. The V gene is TRBV5-4, the J gene TRBJ2-1, with 11 bases lining up with TRBD2. V shed 0 bases, J shed 5 bases, and the junction held 7 bases outside the gene matches. The CDR3 length is 17 residues. The germline V gene encodes CDR1 SGHNT and CDR2 YYREEE (reference sequence). The CDR3 protein is CASSLAGASGRNNEQFF. Here the CDR3 DNA reads TGTGCCAGCAGCTTGGCCGGGGCTAGCGGGAGGAACAATGAGCAGTTCTTC.

V is TRBV10-3 and J is TRBJ1-6, with D possibly matching TRBD1 (6 bases). V gave up 0 bases and J gave up 19 bases, with 16 bases separating them. CDR3 length equals 13 residues. Germline values: CDR1 ENHRY, CDR2 SYGVKD. The CDR3 protein is CAISESEGQPNHF. The CDR3 nucleotides read TGTGCCATCAGTGAGTCAGAAGGACAGCCTAATCACTTT.

This clone was recorded a few times. The chain has TRBV10-3 and TRBJ1-3; 12 bases fit TRBD1. CDR1 ENHRY and CDR2 SYGVKD come from the germline V gene. With 8 bases clipped from V and 2 bases from J, the junction kept 4 bases outside the gene matches. This CDR3 spans 15 amino acids. CDR3 in amino acids: CAISGQGATGNTIYF. For the CDR3, the DNA is TGTGCCATCTCGGGACAGGGGGCAACTGGAAACACCATATATTTT.

The V call is TRBV19, the J call TRBJ2-2; 7 nucleotides match TRBD1. Germline V CDR1 and CDR2: LNHDA, SQIVND (reference sequence). J lost 2 bases, V lost 8 bases, and 5 bases had no gene match. The CDR3 consists of 14 residues. The CDR3 here is CASSRDRNTGELFF. CDR3 nucleotide sequence: TGTGCCAGTTCCCGGGACAGAAACACCGGGGAGCTGTTTTTT.

The rearrangement uses TRBV19 and TRBJ2-1, with D perhaps matching TRBD2 (5 bases). This CDR3 is 15 amino acids long. CDR1 is LNHDA and CDR2 is SQIVND in the germline V gene (reference sequence). The V end lost 3 bases, the J end lost 8 bases, and 17 bases lay between the germline ends. CDR3 nucleotides: TGTGCCAGTAGTATTCAACCGGGATCTGGGCATGAGCAGTTCTTC. It encodes CASSIQPGSGHEQFF.

This rearrangement joins TRBV29-1 to TRBJ2-7; tentatively, D is TRBD1 (6 bases). Trimming stripped 6 bases from V and 3 bases from J, with 12 bases between. Germline V gives CDR1 SQVTM, CDR2 ANQGSEA. The CDR3 runs to 12 residues. The CDR3 DNA sequence: TGCAGCGTCACCGGGACAAGCTACGAGCAGTACTTC. Translating gives CSVTGTSYEQYF.

The chain combines TRBV7-3 with TRBJ1-1; maybe TRBD1 (5 bases). Germline assignment: CDR1 SGHTA and CDR2 FQGTGA. V was clipped by 4 bases and J by 1 base, with 7 bases between them. CDR3 length: 13 amino acids. CDR3 nucleotides: TGTGCCAGCAGCTCCGACAGGAACACTGAAGCTTTCTTT. Translated, it gives CASSSDRNTEAFF. The full variable domain, with the rest looked up from reference TRBV7-3 and TRBJ1-1, is GAGVSQTPSNKVTEKGKYVELRCDPISGHTALYWYRQSLGQGPEFLIYFQGTGAADDSGLPNDRFFAVRPEGSVSTLKIQRTERGDSAVYLCASSSDRNTEAFFGQGTRLTVV.

The chain joins TRBV28 to TRBJ1-2; 7 bases fit TRBD1. The CDR3 has 13 residues. V trimming: 5 bases; J trimming: 7 bases; junction bases outside the gene matches: 7. Germline assignment: CDR1 MDHEN and CDR2 SYDVKM. CDR3 sequence: CASSQTNRGGYTF. The CDR3 coding sequence is TGTGCCAGCAGTCAAACCAACAGGGGTGGCTACACCTTC.

The chain has TRBV6-5 and TRBJ1-4; D not certain. Trimming removed 0 bases from V and 7 bases from J, with 12 bases in between. This CDR3 spans 15 amino acids. The germline gives CDR1 MNHEY, CDR2 SVGAGI. This chain's CDR3 is CASSYSPPPSEKLFF. The DNA of the CDR3 is TGTGCCAGCAGTTACTCACCCCCTCCGAGTGAAAAACTGTTTTTT.

In its sample, this clone was seen once. CDR3: CASSGLGAIRNEQFF. The CDR3 coding sequence is TGTGCCAGCAGCGGGTTGGGGGCTATAAGGAATGAGCAGTTCTTC. J is TRBJ2-1 and V is TRBV9; TRBD1 is a possible D gene (6 bases). Germline CDR1 and CDR2: SGDLS and YYNGEE. The CDR3 is 15 residues long. Trimming pared 3 bases from V and 7 bases from J, leaving 17 bases between.

The chain has TRBV28 and TRBJ2-3; weak D call: TRBD1 (5 bases). V shed 6 bases and J shed 2 bases, with 15 bases lying between them. Per the germline V gene, CDR1 is MDHEN and CDR2 is SYDVKM. CDR3 length: 15 residues. Here the CDR3 DNA reads TGTGCCAGCAGCTCCCGCAAACAGGCCACAGATACGCAGTATTTT. Translating it yields CASSSRKQATDTQYF.

This clone was seen a single time. The rearrangement joins TRBV28 to TRBJ1-1; possibly TRBD1 for D (6 bases). V was cut by 1 base and J by 0 bases, with 9 bases left in between. CDR3 size: 15 residues. Germline CDR1 and CDR2: MDHEN and SYDVKM. The CDR3, as DNA: TGTGCCAGCAGTTTATTTGGGGGCCTGAACACTGAAGCTTTCTTT. It encodes CASSLFGGLNTEAFF.

V usage is TRBV7-2 and J usage is TRBJ2-5; unclear D gene. From germline, CDR1 is SGHTA and CDR2 FQGNSA. The V end lost 6 bases, the J end lost 2 bases, and 10 bases lay between the germline ends. This CDR3 is built from 13 residues. CDR3 in amino acids: CASRGDGQETQYF. The CDR3 DNA sequence: TGTGCCAGCAGAGGAGATGGTCAAGAGACCCAGTACTTC.

V is TRBV3-1 (or the pseudogene TRBV3-2) and J is TRBJ2-5; no clear D gene. The CDR3 length is 14 residues. Germline V gene sequence: CDR1 LGHDT, CDR2 YNNKEL (reference sequence). V lost 4 bases and J lost 5, with 14 bases in between. The CDR3 nucleotides read TGTGCCAGCAGCCGAAGTTACAGTCTCGAGACCCAGTACTTC. Protein: CASSRSYSLETQYF.

This rearrangement joins TRBV7-2 to TRBJ1-1; D is uncertain. The germline gives CDR1 SGHTA, CDR2 FQGNSA. Trimming removed 5 bases from V and 4 bases from J, with 14 bases in between. The CDR3 length is 14 residues. The DNA for the CDR3 is TGTGCCAGCAGCCGCCTCTTGTCGGGCACTGAAGCTTTCTTT. It codes for CASSRLLSGTEAFF. The full variable domain, in which reference TRBV7-2 and TRBJ1-1 provide the parts outside the CDR3, is GAGVSQSPSNKVTEKGKDVELRCDPISGHTALYWYRQSLGQGLEFLIYFQGNSAPDKSGLPSDRFSAERTGGSVSTLTIQRTQQEDSAVYLCASSRLLSGTEAFFGQGTRLTVV.

The V call is TRBV29-1, the J call TRBJ2-3; 8 bases match TRBD2. Germline-derived CDR1 and CDR2 are SQVTM and ANQGSEA. J gave up 0 bases and V 7 bases, and 3 bases lay outside the gene matches. CDR3 length: 13 residues. Here the CDR3 DNA reads TGCAGCGCCGGGACTAGTAGCACAGATACGCAGTATTTT. Its protein is CSAGTSSTDTQYF.

In the case of this clone: Relative to the germline gene, one junction end is altered; a read error may explain this. The V call is TRBV3-1 (or the pseudogene TRBV3-2), the J call TRBJ2-4; D tentatively reads TRBD1 or TRBD2 (6 bases each). The CDR3 has 13 residues. Germline CDR1 and CDR2: LGHDT and YNNKEL (reference sequence). The CDR3 DNA is TGTGCCAGCAGACAAGGGGGAGGTGGCATTCAGTACTTC. Translating gives CASRQGGGGIQYF.

This chain links TRBV19 with TRBJ1-5; D remains unclear. CDR1 and CDR2 from the germline V gene are LNHDA and SQIVND (reference sequence). The V and J ends lost 3 bases and 0 bases respectively, with 15 bases between them. The CDR3 extends over 17 amino acids. The CDR3, as DNA: TGTGCCAGTAGTATGAAATTGCGGGTCAATAGCAATCAGCCCCAGCATTTT. Its protein is CASSMKLRVNSNQPQHF.

The genes are TRBV4-1 and TRBJ1-5; tentatively, D is TRBD1 (6 bases). CDR1 and CDR2 from the germline V gene are MGHRA and YSYEKL. V gave up 4 bases and J gave up 3 bases, with 10 bases separating them. There are 14 residues in the CDR3. The CDR3 protein is CASSRTGSNQPQHF. The CDR3 DNA sequence: TGCGCCAGCAGCCGAACAGGGTCCAATCAGCCCCAGCATTTT.

A few counts support this clone. This chain connects TRBV12-3 or TRBV12-4 to TRBJ1-2; tentatively, D is TRBD1 (6 bases). The CDR3 sequence is 11 residues long. Trimming took 6 bases from V and 8 from J, leaving 10 bases between them. CDR3: CASSLGQGYTF. As DNA, the CDR3 is TGTGCCAGCAGCCTAGGACAGGGCTACACCTTC.

V is TRBV27 and J is TRBJ1-5; 9 bases map to TRBD1. Germline CDR1 and CDR2: MNHEY and SMNVEV (reference sequence). The CDR3 consists of 15 residues. V shed 4 bases, J shed 7 bases, and the junction held 8 bases outside the gene matches. CDR3 DNA sequence: TGTGCCAGCAGTTCCGGGACAGGGATTCAGCAGCCCCAGCATTTT. It translates to CASSSGTGIQQPQHF.

This clone is a singleton in its sample. The chain links TRBV2 to TRBJ1-1; D ambiguous. Germline V CDR1 and CDR2: SNHLY, FYNNEI. V lost 4 bases and J 5 bases, leaving 14 bases between the germline ends. The CDR3 consists of 14 residues. Here the CDR3 DNA reads TGTGCCAGCAGTGTCCTTCCTCTCGGGACTGAAGCTTTCTTT. Its protein is CASSVLPLGTEAFF.

V and J are TRBV10-3 and TRBJ2-1; the D is unclear. V lost 6 bases and J 5 bases, leaving 8 bases between the germline ends. The CDR3 has 12 residues. CDR1 ENHRY and CDR2 SYGVKD come from the germline V gene. The CDR3 DNA is TGTGCCATCAGGGGTCTAGACAATGAGCAGTTCTTC. Its translation is CAIRGLDNEQFF.

The chain carries TRBV7-9 and TRBJ1-2, with D possibly TRBD1 on 6 matching bases. The CDR3 is 13 residues long. CDR1 is SEHNR and CDR2 is FQNEAQ in the germline V gene (reference sequence). The V end lost 4 bases, the J end lost 7 bases, and 13 bases lay between the germline ends. The CDR3 region is CASSSQGNGGYTF. In DNA, the CDR3 is TGTGCCAGCAGCTCACAGGGTAATGGTGGCTACACCTTC.

The CDR3 loop is CASSLGWGANTGELFF. For the CDR3, the DNA is TGTGCCAGCAGCTTAGGTTGGGGGGCGAACACCGGGGAGCTGTTTTTT. J is TRBJ2-2 and V is TRBV7-9, with D possibly TRBD2 on 6 matching bases. Germline V gene lookup returns CDR1 SEHNR and CDR2 FQNEAQ (reference sequence). Trimming stripped 1 base from V and 0 bases from J, with 9 bases between. The CDR3 totals 16 residues.

The V gene is TRBV28, the J gene TRBJ2-1, with TRBD1 identical over 9 bases. The V segment lost 6 bases and the J segment 4 bases; nucleotides outside the gene matches: 7. The CDR3 runs to 15 residues. CDR1 is MDHEN, CDR2 SYDVKM, per germline. The DNA of the CDR3 is TGTGCCAGCAGCCTCGATGGGACAGGGTACAATGAGCAGTTCTTC. Its protein is CASSLDGTGYNEQFF. The entire variable domain, with the rest obtained from reference TRBV28 and TRBJ2-1, is as follows: DVKVTQSSRYLVKRTGEKVFLECVQDMDHENMFWYRQDPGLGLRLIYFSYDVKMKEKGDIPEGYSVSREKKERFSLILESASTNQTSMYLCASSLDGTGYNEQFFGPGTRLTVL.

The rearrangement links TRBV7-2 to TRBJ2-5; D remains ambiguous. The CDR3 totals 14 residues. In germline, CDR1 is SGHTA, CDR2 FQGNSA. Deletions cut 4 bases from V and 6 bases from J, with 15 bases between. The chain's CDR3 is CASSSDLLRKTQYF. The DNA for the CDR3 is TGTGCCAGCAGCTCCGACCTTTTGAGGAAGACCCAGTACTTC.

The CDR3 sequence is CASSQRDQPQHF. CDR3 coding DNA: TGTGCCAGCAGCCAACGGGATCAGCCCCAGCATTTT. This chain connects TRBV3-1 (or the pseudogene TRBV3-2) to TRBJ1-5, with D unclear. This CDR3 has 12 amino acids. The germline CDR1 and CDR2 sequences are LGHDT and YNNKEL (reference sequence). V lost 2 bases and J 5 bases, leaving 4 bases between the germline ends.